This section outlines one T cell receptor (beta chain) sequence together with its context. What it recognizes is unknown. A read error is likely, as this CDR3 ends without the conserved phenylalanine or tryptophan. Because the CDR3's place on the DNA is in doubt, the DNA is left out and the CDR3 is given as listed by TCRdb. The sample belongs to a study of cytomegalovirus exposure and HLA in healthy donors. The study's findings and limits: There were reportedly fewer N-insertions in an Asian-associated ancestry cluster than the roughly 670-donor mean, in a later analysis.

Germline CDR1 MNHEY, CDR2 SMNVEV (reference sequence). Both ends counted, the CDR3 spans 15 residues. The PCR contained 60 Vbeta and 13 Jbeta primers. Libraries were prepared by immunoSEQ multiplex PCR; TCRdb keeps only in-frame clonotypes and omits some of them. Found here are fewer than 150,000 clones, 75% to 80% of them singletons; the top ten hold 3.5% to 4%. The chain carries TRBV27 and TRBJ2-7; TRBD1, the table's D call, lacks a check against the DNA. This clonotype was sampled from a man younger than 30 in good health and CMV-seronegative. The sample was PBMCs. The chain's CDR3 is CASNLNPGQGKFNRR.